Below are 30 T cell receptor beta chains sequenced from a single sample in a study of T cells in Graves' hyperthyroidism and ophthalmopathy. What was amplified from RNA transcripts were TCR beta CDR3 regions. With the HTBI primer set, the TCR CDR3 went through a first round of RT-PCR. MiXCR, applied by TCRdb to the multiplex PCR reads, yields one record per CDR3 protein. The sample shows approximately 720,000 distinct CDR3 sequences, around 20% of them seen only once. Specimen: blood. The source is a woman aged 45 to 65 with Graves' hyperthyroidism that later progressed to Graves' ophthalmopathy.

There are many counts of this clonotype. This chain uses TRBV30 with TRBJ1-4; no clear D gene. Germline V gives CDR1 GTSNPN, CDR2 SVGIG (reference sequence). CDR3 length: 14 residues. Trimming shortened V by 4 bases and J by 7 bases, and 16 bases separated the two germline ends. The CDR3 region is CAWKWRSSGEKLFF. Written as DNA, the CDR3 is TGTGCCTGGAAGTGGAGAAGTTCTGGTGAAAAACTGTTTTTT.

This clonotype was counted between two and nine times. J is TRBJ2-7 and V is TRBV18; D unclear. CDR3 length: 12 amino acids. The V and J ends lost 2 bases and 5 bases respectively, with 7 bases between them. Germline loops: CDR1 KGHSH, CDR2 LQKENI. The DNA for the CDR3 is TGTGCCAGCTCACCATCTCGCGACGAGCAGTACTTC. Translation: CASSPSRDEQYF.

Note on this clonotype: This may come from a read error, since a much larger clone is one base off. The CDR3 DNA is TGTGCCAGCAGCCACGTAGCGGGGCAGACAGATACGCAGTATTTT. Its protein product is CASSHVAGQTDTQYF. This chain uses TRBV3-1 with TRBJ2-3; 8 bases map to TRBD2. Germline V gives CDR1 LGHDT, CDR2 YNNKEL (reference sequence). This CDR3 comprises 15 residues. V lost 3 bases to trimming and J lost 3 bases; unmatched junction nucleotides: 5.

This clonotype has just a few counts. The DNA for the CDR3 is TGCAGTGCTGAAGGGTTCCGGGGATACAATGAGCAGTTCTTC. This sequence encodes CSAEGFRGYNEQFF. The V call is TRBV20-1, the J call TRBJ2-1, with D tentatively TRBD2 (5 bases). Looked up from germline, CDR1 is DFQATT and CDR2 is SNEGSKA (reference sequence). The V gene lost 5 bases and the J gene lost 4 bases, with 15 bases spanning the gap. The CDR3 contains 14 residues.

The rearrangement joins TRBV6-1 to TRBJ2-5; 10 bases align to TRBD1. The CDR3 loop spans 14 amino acids. CDR1 is MNHNS, CDR2 SASEGT, per germline. J was trimmed by 5 bases and V by 7 bases; bases with no gene match: 7. Here the CDR3 reads CASTGQGGYETQYF. The CDR3 nucleotides read TGTGCCAGCACCGGACAGGGGGGCTACGAGACCCAGTACTTC.

This clonotype was seen ten or more times. One end of the junction varies from germline; a read error may be responsible. The genes are TRBV7-9 and TRBJ2-3, with 7 bases matching TRBD2. This CDR3 contains 15 residues. The germline CDR1 and CDR2 sequences are SEHNR and FQNEAQ (reference sequence). CDR3 coding DNA: TGCGCCAGCAGCAGCGGGCAGGGAGGGACAGATACGCAGTATTTT. Translated: CASSSGQGGTDTQYF.

This clonotype occurred many times. The J gene is TRBJ1-4, the V gene TRBV11-2; the match to TRBD1 covers 8 bases. V was clipped by 11 bases and J by 3 bases; unmatched bases: 5. Germline V gene lookup returns CDR1 SGHAT and CDR2 FQNNGV. This CDR3 has 13 amino acids. The CDR3 bases are TGTGCCCCTGGCAGGGGGCCTAATGAAAAACTGTTTTTT. Protein product: CAPGRGPNEKLFF.

This clonotype was seen many times. V is TRBV7-8 and J is TRBJ1-5; D perhaps matches TRBD1 (5 bases). Trimming removed 1 base from V and 3 bases from J, with 10 bases in between. Germline CDR1 and CDR2: SGHVS and FQNEAQ. The CDR3 spans 15 residues. CDR3 bases: TGTGCCAGCAGCTTAGGCAGGGCCAACAATCAGCCCCAGCATTTT. This codes for CASSLGRANNQPQHF.

Many counts were recorded for this clonotype. The V call is TRBV2, the J call TRBJ2-7, with D perhaps TRBD1 or TRBD2 (5 bases each). The ends were cut back, 4 bases at V and 2 bases at J, with 15 bases in the middle. The CDR3 has 15 amino acids. Germline V gene data show CDR1 as SNHLY and CDR2 as FYNNEI. DNA of the CDR3: TGTGCCAGCAGTGGAGGGGTGGAGACACCCTACGAGCAGTACTTC. It codes for CASSGGVETPYEQYF.

This sequence joins TRBV7-8 and TRBJ1-2, with 9 bases fitting TRBD1. J was trimmed by 8 bases and V by 0 bases; bases with no gene match: 4. CDR1 is SGHVS and CDR2 is FQNEAQ in the germline V gene. This CDR3 spans 14 amino acids. The CDR3 DNA sequence: TGTGCCAGCAGCTTAGCGGGACAGGGTGGCGGCTACACCTTC. It specifies CASSLAGQGGGYTF. Drawing the rest from reference TRBV7-8 and TRBJ1-2, the complete variable domain is GAGVSQSPRYKVAKRGQDVALRCDPISGHVSLFWYQQALGQGPEFLTYFQNEAQLDKSGLPSDRFFAERPEGSVSTLKIQRTQQEDSAVYLCASSLAGQGGGYTFGSGTRLTVV.

The chain joins TRBV10-3 to TRBJ1-2, with no clear D. The CDR3 spans 12 residues. Germline V lookup: CDR1 ENHRY, CDR2 SYGVKD. V lost 7 bases and J 4 bases, leaving 10 bases between the germline ends. The CDR3 loop reads CAINTVSYGYTF. The CDR3 DNA reads TGTGCCATCAACACAGTCAGCTATGGCTACACCTTC.

The chain uses TRBV10-3 and TRBJ1-1; TRBD1 aligns across 8 bases. The CDR3 has 14 residues. V lost 6 bases and J lost 0; bases outside the gene matches: 3. Germline values: CDR1 ENHRY, CDR2 SYGVKD. In DNA, the CDR3 is TGTGCCATCAGGGGACAGGTAATGAACACTGAAGCTTTCTTT. This codes for CAIRGQVMNTEAFF.

This clonotype was seen only a few times. J is TRBJ1-6 and V is TRBV6-1; D uncertain. CDR1 is MNHNS, CDR2 SASEGT, per germline. The CDR3 runs to 17 residues. Trimming shortened V by 5 bases and J by 0 bases, and 14 bases separated the two germline ends. The CDR3 here is CASSSGVGVSYNSPLHF. CDR3 nucleotide sequence: TGTGCCAGCAGTTCCGGCGTCGGTGTCTCCTATAATTCACCCCTCCACTTT.

V usage is TRBV24-1 and J usage is TRBJ2-1, with D possibly TRBD1 on 6 matching bases. The germline gives CDR1 KGHDR, CDR2 SFDVKD. The V gene lost 5 bases and the J gene lost 6 bases, with 13 bases spanning the gap. CDR3 length equals 14 residues. CDR3 sequence reads: CATSVTDRTNEQFF. The DNA of the CDR3 is TGTGCCACCAGTGTTACGGACAGAACCAATGAGCAGTTCTTC.

This clonotype turned up a few times. This chain joins TRBV19 and TRBJ2-7, with 9 nucleotides matching TRBD1. There are 14 residues in the CDR3. Per the germline V gene, CDR1 is LNHDA and CDR2 is SQIVND (reference sequence). Losses at the gene ends were 3 bases for V and 2 bases for J; bases not matched to a gene: 2. In DNA, the CDR3 is TGTGCCAGTAGTATTGGGACAGGGCCCTACGAGCAGTACTTC. It is translated as CASSIGTGPYEQYF. Using reference TRBV19 and TRBJ2-7 for the parts outside the CDR3, the full variable domain is DGGITQSPKYLFRKEGQNVTLSCEQNLNHDAMYWYRQDPGQGLRLIYYSQIVNDFQKGDIAEGYSVSREKKESFPLTVTSAQKNPTAFYLCASSIGTGPYEQYFGPGTRLTVT.

The chain is built from TRBV9 and TRBJ1-2; D perhaps matches TRBD1 (6 bases). The V gene lost 0 bases and the J gene lost 5 bases, with 17 bases spanning the gap. Germline V gene data show CDR1 as SGDLS and CDR2 as YYNGEE. This CDR3 has 16 residues. CDR3 nucleotides: TGTGCCAGCAGCGTAGGGGGAGGACAGTTCGGGTATGGCTACACCTTC. This encodes CASSVGGGQFGYGYTF.

The V and J genes are TRBV9 and TRBJ2-1; TRBD2 matches at 7 bases. J lost 4 bases, V lost 0 bases, and 7 bases had no gene match. Germline-derived CDR1 and CDR2 are SGDLS and YYNGEE. The CDR3 consists of 16 residues. The CDR3, as DNA: TGTGCCAGCAGCGTAGAGTTCACTAGCGCATACAATGAGCAGTTCTTC. It is translated as CASSVEFTSAYNEQFF.

The gene calls are TRBV7-3 and TRBJ2-2; either TRBD1 or TRBD2 may fit D (7 bases each). CDR3 length: 16 amino acids. Between the trimmed V and J ends, which lost 5 bases and 6 bases, there was a span of 19 bases. In germline, CDR1 is SGHTA, CDR2 FQGTGA. CDR3 loop: CASSPRGGAASGELFF. The CDR3 DNA reads as TGTGCCAGCAGCCCCAGGGGGGGGGCTGCGTCCGGGGAGCTGTTTTTT. Using reference TRBV7-3 and TRBJ2-2 for the parts outside the CDR3, the full variable domain is GAGVSQTPSNKVTEKGKYVELRCDPISGHTALYWYRQSLGQGPEFLIYFQGTGAADDSGLPNDRFFAVRPEGSVSTLKIQRTERGDSAVYLCASSPRGGAASGELFFGEGSRLTVL.

A few counts support this clonotype. V usage is TRBV30 and J usage is TRBJ2-5; D is perhaps TRBD1 (6 bases). The length of the CDR3 is 15 residues. CDR1 GTSNPN and CDR2 SVGIG come from the germline V gene (reference sequence). Between the trimmed V and J ends, which lost 3 bases and 3 bases, there was a span of 17 bases. The CDR3 coding sequence is TGTGCCTGGAGCCTGGACAGAGCGGCAAAAGAGACCCAGTACTTC. Its protein is CAWSLDRAAKETQYF.

Comments on this clonotype: A read error may explain this, as a much larger clone is one base away. The chain carries TRBV3-1 and TRBJ2-5, with TRBD1 identical over 12 bases. From germline, CDR1 is LGHDT and CDR2 YNNKEL (reference sequence). This CDR3 contains 19 residues. The J segment lost 4 bases and the V segment lost 3 bases, leaving 15 bases of the junction unmatched. The CDR3 coding sequence is TGTGCCAGCAGCCAGCGTAGGGGGACAGGGGGCGCCCCCCCAGAGACCCAGTACTTC. This encodes CASSQRRGTGGAPPETQYF.

This clonotype was observed a few times. The chain carries TRBV18 and TRBJ1-1, with D uncertain. Deletions cut 3 bases from V and 1 base from J, with 9 bases between. The CDR3 is 14 residues long. In germline, CDR1 is KGHSH, CDR2 LQKENI. CDR3 region: CASSPGAWNTEAFF. CDR3 DNA: TGTGCCAGCTCACCGGGAGCATGGAACACTGAAGCTTTCTTT.

This clonotype turned up a few times. The rearrangement uses TRBV19 and TRBJ2-5, with 7 positions matching TRBD1. Germline CDR1 and CDR2: LNHDA and SQIVND (reference sequence). V lost 5 bases, J lost 2 bases, and 5 bases stayed unmatched. The CDR3 has 14 residues. This CDR3 is CASSHYRGQETQYF. DNA of the CDR3: TGTGCCAGTAGTCACTACAGGGGACAAGAGACCCAGTACTTC.

This chain connects TRBV6-2 or TRBV6-3 to TRBJ1-4; D ambiguous. The V and J ends lost 7 bases and 6 bases respectively, with 15 bases between them. Germline V gives CDR1 MNHEY, CDR2 SVGEGT. The CDR3 runs 14 residues. The DNA for the CDR3 is TGTGCCAGCACCCCGGGCAGAGGAGATGAAAAACTGTTTTTT. This encodes CASTPGRGDEKLFF.

The gene calls are TRBV29-1 and TRBJ1-4, with a possible D match to TRBD1 (5 bases). Germline V gene sequence: CDR1 SQVTM, CDR2 ANQGSEA. Between the trimmed V and J ends, which lost 7 bases and 4 bases, there was a span of 13 bases. The CDR3 consists of 13 residues. The CDR3 spells CSAQGWGNEKLFF. CDR3 DNA sequence: TGCAGCGCCCAGGGTTGGGGTAATGAAAAACTGTTTTTT.

The gene calls are TRBV7-6 and TRBJ2-2; D could derive from TRBD1 or TRBD2 (5 bases each). In germline, CDR1 is SGHVS, CDR2 FNYEAQ. There are 15 residues in the CDR3. The germline V and J ends were trimmed by 5 bases and 4 bases, with 14 bases remaining between them. The CDR3 here is CASSPRGESTGELFF. The CDR3 DNA reads TGTGCCAGCAGCCCGAGAGGGGAGAGCACCGGGGAGCTGTTTTTT.

This clonotype appeared many times. The chain joins TRBV20-1 to TRBJ2-1; no clear D. Germline V gives CDR1 DFQATT, CDR2 SNEGSKA (reference sequence). The CDR3 runs to 14 residues. Trimming took 5 bases from V and 0 from J, leaving 11 bases between them. CDR3 protein: CSAPRLSSYNEQFF. CDR3 sequence (DNA): TGCAGTGCTCCGCGGTTGTCCTCCTACAATGAGCAGTTCTTC.

In this sample, this clonotype turned up many times. The CDR3 protein is CASSLVPRGRGIQYF. CDR3 coding DNA: TGTGCCAGCAGCTTAGTGCCGCGGGGGAGGGGAATTCAGTACTTC. The genes are TRBV11-2 and TRBJ2-4, with 7 bases identical to TRBD2. There are 15 residues in the CDR3. The ends lost 1 base at V and 10 bases at J; junction bases unmatched: 10. The germline CDR1 and CDR2 sequences are SGHAT and FQNNGV.

This clonotype has a count of ten or more. The CDR3 spells CASSPKQETQYF. The CDR3 coding sequence is TGTGCCAGCTCACCTAAGCAAGAGACCCAGTACTTC. The chain links TRBV18 to TRBJ2-5; D remains unclear. The V gene's germline CDR1 is KGHSH and CDR2 LQKENI. This CDR3 contains 12 residues. Trimming took off 3 bases at V and 2 bases at J, with 4 bases between the two ends.

There are many counts of this clonotype. The CDR3 bases are TGTGCCTGGAGTGTACAATCAGTAACCTATGGCTACACCTTC. Its translation is CAWSVQSVTYGYTF. The V call is TRBV30, the J call TRBJ1-2; D unresolved. CDR3 length: 14 residues. The V gene lost 0 bases and the J gene lost 4 bases, with 12 bases spanning the gap. Germline V gives CDR1 GTSNPN, CDR2 SVGIG (reference sequence).

This clonotype showed up many times. The chain recombines TRBV6-1 with TRBJ2-2; a weak D match, TRBD1 (6 bases). The ends were cut back, 2 bases at V and 4 bases at J, with 11 bases in the middle. CDR3 length: 15 amino acids. CDR1 MNHNS and CDR2 SASEGT come from the germline V gene. CDR3 DNA sequence: TGTGCCAGCAGTGAATGGGGGCAGGGCACCGGGGAGCTGTTTTTT. Its protein is CASSEWGQGTGELFF.